The 4 T cell receptor beta chains below were found in one sample sequenced in a study of graft-versus-host responses after intestinal transplantation. Using immunoSEQ multiplex PCR, the repertoire was profiled, and TCRdb retains in-frame clones only, with some absent. The data hold about 35,000 clones, with over 85% observed a single time. The antigens of these receptors remain unknown. The sequencing here drew on unstimulated CD8+ T cells sorted from spleen or lymph node cells, taken before transplant. These receptors originate from a human donor who was the organ donor for an intestinal transplant.

CDR3 nucleotides: TGTGCCAGCAGTGAACCACGACAGGGTTACTACGAGCAGTACTTC. Translating gives CASSEPRQGYYEQYF. The chain links TRBV2 to TRBJ2-7, with TRBD1 matching over 7 bases. CDR3 size: 15 residues. V shed 2 bases and J 3 bases; nucleotides not matched to a gene: 7. Germline-derived CDR1 and CDR2 are SNHLY and FYNNEI. The full variable domain, its missing parts supplied by reference TRBV2 and TRBJ2-7, is EPEVTQTPSHQVTQMGQEVILRCVPISNHLYFYWYRQILGQKVEFLVSFYNNEISEKSEIFDDQFSVERPDGSNFTLKIRSTKLEDSAMYFCASSEPRQGYYEQYFGPGTRLTVT.

V is TRBV4-3 and J is TRBJ2-7, with 10 positions matching TRBD2. From germline, CDR1 is LGHNA and CDR2 YSLEER. V lost 3 bases, J lost 3 bases, and 8 bases stayed unmatched. The CDR3 is 16 amino acids. The CDR3 bases are TGCGCCAGCAGCCAGGGGACTAGCGCAAATCACTACGAGCAGTACTTC. Translated, it gives CASSQGTSANHYEQYF.

V and J are TRBV9 and TRBJ1-6; no clear D. The V gene lost 2 bases and the J gene lost 7 bases, with 4 bases spanning the gap. The length of the CDR3 is 12 residues. Per the germline V gene, CDR1 is SGDLS and CDR2 is YYNGEE. CDR3 DNA sequence: TGTGCCAGCAGCGTCGGCAATTCACCCCTCCACTTT. It translates to CASSVGNSPLHF.

The J gene is TRBJ2-5, the V gene TRBV19; D remains unclear. Trimming removed 1 base from V and 4 bases from J, with 7 bases in between. This CDR3 spans 13 amino acids. Germline V gene data show CDR1 as LNHDA and CDR2 as SQIVND (reference sequence). For the CDR3, the DNA is TGTGCCAGTAGTATAGTGTCCGGAGAGACCCAGTACTTC. Encoded protein: CASSIVSGETQYF. The full variable domain, with the rest looked up from reference TRBV19 and TRBJ2-5, is DGGITQSPKYLFRKEGQNVTLSCEQNLNHDAMYWYRQDPGQGLRLIYYSQIVNDFQKGDIAEGYSVSREKKESFPLTVTSAQKNPTAFYLCASSIVSGETQYFGPGTRLLVL.